The 10 T cell receptor beta chains presented below share a single source sample, sequenced in a study of T cells in Graves' hyperthyroidism and ophthalmopathy. Using RNA transcripts as the source, TCR beta CDR3 regions were amplified. HTBI primers were employed in a first-round RT-PCR of the TCR CDR3. TCRdb fed the multiplex PCR reads into MiXCR, producing one record per CDR3 protein. The profile covers under 400,000 distinct CDR3 sequences, with 20% to 25% appearing a single time and around 79% taken by the ten largest. The sequencing input was blood. Receptors originate from a man aged 50-60 years with Graves' hyperthyroidism.

This clonotype has ten or more counts. The chain is built from TRBV11-2 and TRBJ2-3, with D perhaps matching TRBD2 (6 bases). CDR3 length equals 13 residues. Germline-derived CDR1 and CDR2 are SGHAT and FQNNGV. V was shortened by 4 bases and J by 4 bases, with 9 bases between the two germline ends. CDR3 in amino acids: CASSSGAADTQYF. CDR3 coding DNA: TGTGCCAGCAGCTCGGGAGCGGCAGATACGCAGTATTTT.

This clonotype was seen a handful of times. The chain joins TRBV19 to TRBJ2-3; 8 positions match TRBD2. J lost 2 bases, V lost 5 bases, and 6 bases had no gene match. This CDR3 has 15 residues. Germline loops: CDR1 LNHDA, CDR2 SQIVND (reference sequence). In DNA, the CDR3 is TGTGCCAGTAGTCTTAGCGGGGTCTACACAGATACGCAGTATTTT. Translated: CASSLSGVYTDTQYF.

The chain recombines TRBV19 with TRBJ2-1; D is unclear. The CDR3 is 17 amino acids. Trimming removed 0 bases from V and 4 bases from J, with 16 bases in between. Germline CDR1 reads LNHDA; CDR2 reads SQIVND (reference sequence). The CDR3 DNA sequence: TGTGCCAGTAGTATAGATCTGGTCGTATCGGGTTACAATGAGCAGTTCTTC. It yields the protein CASSIDLVVSGYNEQFF.

The chain joins TRBV5-5 to TRBJ1-6; D remains ambiguous. Between the trimmed V and J ends, which lost 4 bases and 7 bases, there was a span of 21 bases. Germline assignment: CDR1 SGHKS and CDR2 YYEKEE (reference sequence). The length of the CDR3 is 17 residues. The CDR3 is CASSLPGTPTWNSPLHF. In DNA, the CDR3 is TGTGCCAGCAGCCTGCCTGGTACACCAACCTGGAATTCACCCCTCCACTTT.

Ten or more counts support this clonotype. The chain is built from TRBV6-5 and TRBJ2-3; tentatively, D is TRBD2 (6 bases). V was clipped by 0 bases and J by 5 bases, with 12 bases between them. The germline V gene has CDR1 MNHEY and CDR2 SVGAGI. The CDR3 runs 15 residues. The CDR3: CASSYSAREQDTQYF. CDR3 sequence (DNA): TGTGCCAGCAGTTACTCGGCGCGGGAACAAGATACGCAGTATTTT.

This clonotype came up a few times. V and J are TRBV9 and TRBJ2-7; 9 nucleotides agree with TRBD2. The CDR3 consists of 14 residues. Per the germline V gene, CDR1 is SGDLS and CDR2 is YYNGEE. V trimming: 4 bases; J trimming: 2 bases; junction bases outside the gene matches: 4. CDR3 nucleotide sequence: TGTGCCAGCAGCATTAGCGGGGGAGCCTACGAGCAGTACTTC. It codes for CASSISGGAYEQYF.

This clonotype showed up just a few times. This chain connects TRBV19 to TRBJ1-2; D uncertain. The CDR3 length is 15 residues. Germline CDR1 is LNHDA and CDR2 is SQIVND (reference sequence). Deletions cut 6 bases from V and 5 bases from J, with 19 bases between. The CDR3 bases are TGTGCCAGTAGGTCCCAGGAGGGAGAGAATTATGGCTACACCTTC. It specifies CASRSQEGENYGYTF.

This clonotype was picked up a small number of times. The V and J genes are TRBV13 and TRBJ2-1; D is uncertain. The CDR3 extends over 13 amino acids. Germline V lookup: CDR1 PRHDT, CDR2 FYEKMQ (reference sequence). Trimming took off 5 bases at V and 4 bases at J, with 9 bases between the two ends. The CDR3: CASSPPRYNEQFF. The CDR3, as DNA: TGTGCCAGCAGCCCCCCTAGGTACAATGAGCAGTTCTTC.

The V gene is TRBV12-3 or TRBV12-4, the J gene TRBJ1-2; D is perhaps TRBD1 (5 bases). Trimming removed 5 bases at V and 8 bases at J, with 15 bases between. The CDR3 is made up of 13 amino acids. The CDR3 region is CASSTSDSWGYTF. CDR3 coding DNA: TGTGCCAGCAGTACTAGTGACAGTTGGGGCTACACCTTC.

The genes are TRBV2 and TRBJ2-7; D not certain. This CDR3 is built from 12 residues. Trimming removed 7 bases at V and 3 bases at J, with 10 bases between. The V gene's germline CDR1 is SNHLY and CDR2 FYNNEI. CDR3 coding DNA: TGTGCCAGCAAGGCCGACTTCTACGAGCAGTACTTC. This translates into CASKADFYEQYF.